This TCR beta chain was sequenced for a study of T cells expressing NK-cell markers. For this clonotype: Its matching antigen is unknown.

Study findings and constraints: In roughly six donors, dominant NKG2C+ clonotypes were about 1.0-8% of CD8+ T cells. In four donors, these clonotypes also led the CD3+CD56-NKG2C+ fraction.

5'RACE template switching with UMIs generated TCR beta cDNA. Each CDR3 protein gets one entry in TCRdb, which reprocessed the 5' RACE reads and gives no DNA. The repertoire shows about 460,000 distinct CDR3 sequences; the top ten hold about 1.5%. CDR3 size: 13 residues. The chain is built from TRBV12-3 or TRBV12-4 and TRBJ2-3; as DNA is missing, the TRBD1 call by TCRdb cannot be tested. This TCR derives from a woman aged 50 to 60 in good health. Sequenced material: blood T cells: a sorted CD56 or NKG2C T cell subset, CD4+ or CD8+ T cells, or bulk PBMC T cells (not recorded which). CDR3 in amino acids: CASSLPPGNTQYF.